This T cell receptor (beta chain) came from a study of PD-1 blockade in classical Hodgkin lymphoma. Here immunoSEQ multiplex PCR was the method, and the copy in TCRdb shows in-frame clones only, minus some. The top ten clones hold over 2.5% of a sample with some 30,000 clones, 60% to 75% of them seen once. Each of the patients experienced relapse following autologous stem cell transplantation, and their brentuximab vedotin exposure differed. The germline CDR1 and CDR2 sequences are MNHNY and SVGAGI (reference sequence). Trimming pared 0 bases from V and 8 bases from J, leaving 13 bases between. The CDR3 is made up of 15 amino acids.

Specimen: peripheral blood mononuclear cells (PBMCs), collected before the second cycle of nivolumab. The receptor comes from a human donor with classical Hodgkin lymphoma. The V and J genes are TRBV6-6 and TRBJ1-4; D is perhaps TRBD1 (6 bases). The DNA for the CDR3 is TGTGCCAGCAGTTACTCGGGGGGCGAGGACGAAAAACTGTTTTTT. This codes for CASSYSGGEDEKLFF.